This T cell receptor (beta chain) is from a study of T cells after yellow fever vaccination. Via MiXCR, TCRdb re-called the 5' RACE reads, giving one row per CDR3 protein. The sample holds some 340,000 distinct CDR3 sequences, about 4% seen once. In germline, CDR1 is LGHDT, CDR2 YNNKEL (reference sequence). V was cut by 0 bases and J by 9 bases, with 15 bases left in between. The CDR3 is 16 residues long. The rearrangement links TRBV3-1 to TRBJ1-6; D uncertain. Material: PBMCs, obtained 5 days after the yellow fever booster vaccination. The receptor was derived from a man aged 18 to 30 who received the YFV17D yellow fever vaccine. CDR3 amino acids: CASSQEFSDGRSPLHF. For the CDR3, the DNA is TGTGCCAGCAGCCAAGAATTCTCGGACGGGCGTTCACCCCTCCACTTT. The variable domain in full, with the rest retrieved from reference TRBV3-1 and TRBJ1-6, is DTAVSQTPKYLVTQMGNDKSIKCEQNLGHDTMYWYKQDSKKFLKIMFSYNNKELIINETVPNRFSPKSPDKAHLNLHINSLELGDSAVYFCASSQEFSDGRSPLHFGNGTRLTVT.